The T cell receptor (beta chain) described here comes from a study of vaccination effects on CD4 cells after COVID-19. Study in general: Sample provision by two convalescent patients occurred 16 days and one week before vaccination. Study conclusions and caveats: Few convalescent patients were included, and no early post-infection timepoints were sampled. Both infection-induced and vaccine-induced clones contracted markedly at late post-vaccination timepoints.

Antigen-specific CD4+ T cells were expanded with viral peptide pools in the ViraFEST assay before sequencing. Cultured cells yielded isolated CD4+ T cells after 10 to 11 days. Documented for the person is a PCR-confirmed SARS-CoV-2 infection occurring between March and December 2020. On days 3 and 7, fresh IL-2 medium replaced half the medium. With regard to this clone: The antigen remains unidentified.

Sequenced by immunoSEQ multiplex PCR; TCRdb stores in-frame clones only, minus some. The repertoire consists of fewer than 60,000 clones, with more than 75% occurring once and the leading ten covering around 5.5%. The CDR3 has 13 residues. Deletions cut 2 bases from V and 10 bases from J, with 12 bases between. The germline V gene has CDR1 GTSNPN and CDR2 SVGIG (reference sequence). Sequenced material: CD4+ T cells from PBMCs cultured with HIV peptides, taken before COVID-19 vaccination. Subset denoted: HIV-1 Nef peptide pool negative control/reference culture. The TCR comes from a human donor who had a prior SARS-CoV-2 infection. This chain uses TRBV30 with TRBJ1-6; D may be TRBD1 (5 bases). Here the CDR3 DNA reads TGTGCCTGGAGTCTACAGGATGGCTCACCCCTCCACTTT. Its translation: CAWSLQDGSPLHF.